This T cell receptor (beta chain) was recorded in a study of blood T cell repertoires in COVID-19 (dated by TCRdb to 2020 to 2022). About the full investigation: Samples covering the acute and convalescent phases of COVID-19 were provided by collaborators in the United States, Italy and Spain. The prospective study material was composed of cDNA or gDNA derived from T cells, B-cell-depleted T cells, or PBMCs. The dataset comprised deeply sampled blood TCRbeta repertoires from subjects exposed to, actively infected with, or recovered from COVID-19. The repertoires were made available in a free public database intended to serve as a resource for research on the immune response to SARS-CoV-2. Samples were obtained from the ongoing ImmuneRACE study (first 160 participants) and from 950 to 1,500 subjects provided by 6 global collaborators. Sample metadata almost always included a de-identified subject ID, COVID-19 status, age in years and sex. Where HLA class I and class II types were available, the types were taken from metadata supplied by the sample provider, not from assay-based typing. Broader findings and caveats from the paper: How much clinical and demographic metadata was included differed by source and by participant, and the metadata was provided uncurated.

As regards this clone: It lacks a known antigen. One base away there is no much larger clone; base qualities are not given.

Participants in the prospective study were enrolled through a virtual design, were aged roughly 18 to 100 years, and lived in about 25 United States geographic areas. Cohort assignment in the prospective study relied on participant-reported clinical history from a screening survey and a study questionnaire. Recovered participants in ImmuneRACE Cohort 3 were defined by two consecutive negative NP/OP PCR tests, clearance by a healthcare professional, or resolution of symptoms. Each participant in the prospective study had whole blood, serum and a nasopharyngeal or oropharyngeal swab collected by mobile phlebotomists. Over a 2-month period, participants in the prospective study had the option of providing additional blood draws and questionnaires. Before DNA extraction, prospective study blood samples were shipped either frozen or at room temperature. As encoded in the germline V gene, CDR1 is MNHEY while CDR2 is SVGAGI. V and J are truncated by 5 bases and 1 base respectively, leaving an intervening sequence of 12 bases. The CDR3 measures 15 amino acids from cysteine to phenylalanine. The DNA shown is the 45-base CDR3, in frame from base 1.

TCRbeta CDR3 regions were amplified from genomic DNA by means of the immunoSEQ Assay, a bias-controlled multiplex PCR. The published analysis was carried out like this. The number of nucleated cells in each sample was estimated from the amplification of reference gene primers within the assay. To quantify the absolute abundance of each unique TCRbeta CDR3 rearrangement, sequence reads were collapsed and filtered. Productive Simpson clonality was computed per sample as the square root of Simpson's diversity index over productive rearrangements. The table comes from immuneACCESS by way of TCRdb, which keeps in-frame sequences with V and J called. Part of the clones is missing from these tables; in studies checked, under half for an unresolved V gene and the rest for unknown reasons. V and J calls plus clone size are reproduced from that table; the DNA served to infer D and trimming. This sample comprises about 130,000 clones, approximately 86% of them detected only once. Roughly 2.2% of the sample is held by the ten biggest clonotypes.

This TCR derives from a woman in her forties or fifties who had recovered from COVID-19. The chain links TRBV6-5 with TRBJ1-5; perhaps TRBD1 is the D gene, with 6 bases matching. What was sequenced was PBMCs or T cells enriched from blood (not recorded which). In nucleotide form, the sequence is TGTGCCAGCAGTCCGATTGACAGGAGCAATCAGCCCCAGCATTTT. Translated, it gives CASSPIDRSNQPQHF.